The source of this TCR beta chain is a study of blood T cell repertoires in COVID-19. At the level of the study: COVID-19 samples, acute and convalescent, were from the United States, Italy and Spain. T cells, B-cell-depleted T cells, or PBMCs supplied cDNA or gDNA.

The CDR3 is 13 amino acids. The V gene end was trimmed by 4 bases and the J gene end by 7 bases; junction bases not matched to a gene: 6. From germline, CDR1 is SQVTM and CDR2 ANQGSEA. Authors' analysis steps: The assay estimated nucleated cells by amplifying reference gene primers. Clones were sequenced by immunoSEQ multiplex PCR, and TCRdb holds only the in-frame ones, with some missing. The V and J calls and clone size come from that table; D and trimming were worked out from the DNA. The data contain about 130,000 clones, 60% to 80% of them singletons. The genes are TRBV29-1 and TRBJ1-5; 8 bases map to TRBD1. The TCR was taken from a man aged 55 to 70 with acute or convalescent COVID-19. Sequenced input: peripheral blood. The CDR3 nucleotides read TGCAGCGTTGTCCTTGGACAGGGCCAGCCCCAGCATTTT. It is translated as CSVVLGQGQPQHF.